Listed here are 23 T cell receptor beta chains from one sample, sequenced in a study of OX40 agonist ivuxolimab in advanced cancers. TCRdb's table, derived via immunoSEQ multiplex PCR, lists solely in-frame clones and lacks some. This table has approximately 84,000 clones, around 86% appearing once. The starting material was CD4+ or CD8+ T cells sorted from blood, obtained in a trial of the OX40 agonist ivuxolimab. These receptors came from an adult with an advanced solid tumor such as melanoma, head and neck, liver or kidney cancer.

The chain's CDR3 is CASSLVGAGSYNEQFF. In nucleotides, the CDR3 is TGTGCCAGCAGCTTAGTCGGGGCAGGCTCCTACAATGAGCAGTTCTTC. J is TRBJ2-1 and V is TRBV7-6; perhaps D is TRBD1 or TRBD2 (5 bases each). Per the germline V gene, CDR1 is SGHVS and CDR2 is FNYEAQ. The CDR3 runs to 16 residues. Trimming shortened V by 1 base and J by 0 bases, and 10 bases separated the two germline ends.

V is TRBV28 and J is TRBJ1-2, with unresolved D. V gave up 6 bases and J gave up 8 bases, with 13 bases separating them. CDR1 MDHEN and CDR2 SYDVKM come from the germline V gene. The CDR3 loop spans 12 amino acids. In DNA form, the CDR3 reads TGTGCCAGCAGCAAAGGGTGGGTCGGCTACACCTTC. Its protein product is CASSKGWVGYTF.

This rearrangement joins TRBV2 to TRBJ2-7; 7 bases line up with TRBD1. The CDR3 length is 15 residues. The germline gives CDR1 SNHLY, CDR2 FYNNEI. The junction had 11 bases not matched to a gene; V was cut back by 3 bases and J by 6 bases. In DNA form, the CDR3 reads TGTGCCAGCAGTGACCTAGAGACGGGACAGACCGAGCAGTACTTC. Protein product: CASSDLETGQTEQYF.

The chain couples TRBV7-6 to TRBJ1-1; D gene uncertain. V was cut by 2 bases and J by 5 bases, with 3 bases left in between. Looked up from germline, CDR1 is SGHVS and CDR2 is FNYEAQ. The length of the CDR3 is 11 residues. DNA of the CDR3: TGTGCCAGCAGCTTACTAACTGAAGCTTTCTTT. Protein product: CASSLLTEAFF.

The rearrangement links TRBV10-3 to TRBJ1-5, with D possibly TRBD1 on 6 matching bases. CDR1 ENHRY and CDR2 SYGVKD come from the germline V gene. The length of the CDR3 is 12 residues. The V end was cut by 0 bases, the J end by 9 bases, with 6 bases between. CDR3 in amino acids: CAISESDRPQHF. DNA for the CDR3: TGTGCCATCAGTGAGTCGGACAGGCCCCAGCATTTT.

V usage is TRBV28 and J usage is TRBJ2-5; D possibly uses TRBD1 or TRBD2 (5 bases each). Looked up from germline, CDR1 is MDHEN and CDR2 is SYDVKM. This CDR3 contains 15 residues. The V gene lost 0 bases and the J gene lost 7 bases, with 15 bases spanning the gap. Written as DNA, the CDR3 is TGTGCCAGCAGTTTATGGGAAGCGCGAGGGGCGACCCAGTACTTC. Translation gives CASSLWEARGATQYF.

The CDR3 loop is CASIRQMDQPQHF. DNA of the CDR3: TGTGCCAGCATTCGACAAATGGACCAGCCCCAGCATTTT. This rearrangement joins TRBV5-8 to TRBJ1-5, with unresolved D. Germline lookup yields CDR1 SGHTS and CDR2 YDEGEE. CDR3 size: 13 residues. V was pared by 6 bases and J by 7 bases, with 14 bases between.

This chain connects TRBV4-3 to TRBJ2-5, with 7 bases identical to TRBD1. The junction had 7 bases not matched to a gene; V was cut back by 4 bases and J by 2 bases. Germline values: CDR1 LGHNA, CDR2 YSLEER. CDR3 length: 15 residues. Here the CDR3 DNA reads TGCGCCAGCAGCCTAATAGGGGGCCAACAAGAGACCCAGTACTTC. As protein: CASSLIGGQQETQYF.

The V call is TRBV9, the J call TRBJ1-1; D not certain. Germline V gene sequence: CDR1 SGDLS, CDR2 YYNGEE. This CDR3 is 16 amino acids long. V was clipped by 0 bases and J by 1 base, with 13 bases between them. Here the CDR3 reads CASSVGAGRWNTEAFF. CDR3 DNA: TGTGCCAGCAGCGTAGGGGCAGGACGATGGAACACTGAAGCTTTCTTT.

The chain couples TRBV7-9 to TRBJ2-5; possible D gene TRBD2, 7 bases. The CDR3 runs to 13 residues. Germline V gene data show CDR1 as SEHNR and CDR2 as FQNEAQ (reference sequence). Trimming shortened V by 5 bases and J by 4 bases, and 11 bases separated the two germline ends. As DNA, the CDR3 is TGTGCCAGCAGCCTCGCGGGGGCAGAGACCCAGTACTTC. Its translation is CASSLAGAETQYF.

Comments on this clone: Other DNA sequences in the same sample also yield this CDR3. The V and J genes are TRBV5-1 and TRBJ2-1; D possibly corresponds to TRBD1 (5 bases). V shed 4 bases and J shed 3 bases, with 8 bases lying between them. CDR1 and CDR2 from the germline V gene are SGHRS and YFSETQ. The CDR3 runs to 13 residues. The CDR3 DNA is TGCGCCAGCAGCCTCGACAGCTACAATGAGCAGTTCTTC. This encodes CASSLDSYNEQFF.

The genes are TRBV10-3 and TRBJ2-5; D tentatively fits TRBD1 or TRBD2 (5 bases each). V lost 4 bases, J lost 5 bases, and 5 bases lay in between. The V gene's germline CDR1 is ENHRY and CDR2 SYGVKD. The CDR3 has 11 residues. In DNA form, the CDR3 reads TGTGCCATCAGTGGGGGGGAGACCCAGTACTTC. Encoded protein: CAISGGETQYF.

The rearrangement uses TRBV4-1 and TRBJ1-2, with no clear D. Germline V gene lookup returns CDR1 MGHRA and CDR2 YSYEKL. The CDR3 sequence is 15 residues long. V lost 2 bases and J lost 3, with 13 bases in between. For the CDR3, the DNA is TGCGCCAGCAGCCAAAATACGGGGTCGCACTATGGCTACACCTTC. As protein: CASSQNTGSHYGYTF.

Notes on this clone: One end of the junction does not line up with germline, which may come from a read error. The same CDR3 also results from other DNA sequences found in this sample. The chain uses TRBV7-4 and TRBJ2-7; 9 bases fit TRBD1. This CDR3 has 15 amino acids. In germline, CDR1 is SGHVT, CDR2 SQSDAQ. CDR3 in DNA: TGTGCCAGCAGCTTATCAAGGACAGGGGAGTACGAGCAGTACTTT. This translates into CASSLSRTGEYEQYF.

The rearrangement uses TRBV7-7 and TRBJ2-5; D tentatively fits TRBD1 or TRBD2 (5 bases each). V was cut by 1 base and J by 4 bases, with 13 bases left in between. The length of the CDR3 is 15 residues. CDR1 is SSHAT and CDR2 is FNYEAQ in the germline V gene (reference sequence). The CDR3 loop is CASSLDGAKGETQYF. DNA for the CDR3: TGTGCCAGCAGCTTAGACGGGGCGAAGGGAGAGACCCAGTACTTC.

CDR3 bases: TGCGCCAGCAGCTTGGAGGGACAGAGTAATGAAAAACTGTTTTTT. Its translation is CASSLEGQSNEKLFF. The chain has TRBV5-1 and TRBJ1-4; 7 bases match TRBD1. The CDR3 totals 15 residues. J gave up 4 bases and V 0 bases, and 3 bases lay outside the gene matches. From germline, CDR1 is SGHRS and CDR2 YFSETQ.

In its sample, this clone was seen once. This chain uses TRBV5-6 with TRBJ1-1; 10 bases agree with TRBD1. CDR3 length: 15 amino acids. CDR1 SGHDT and CDR2 YYEEEE come from the germline V gene. J lost 4 bases, V lost 4 bases, and 7 bases had no gene match. CDR3 nucleotide sequence: TGTGCCAGCAGCCCTCGACAGGGGGCGAGCACTGAAGCTTTCTTT. It translates to CASSPRQGASTEAFF.

The rearrangement links TRBV11-2 to TRBJ2-5; D is possibly TRBD1 or TRBD2 (5 bases each). Germline values: CDR1 SGHAT, CDR2 FQNNGV. The V end lost 5 bases, the J end lost 10 bases, and 23 bases lay between the germline ends. This CDR3 is built from 15 residues. This CDR3 is CASSRGASQVEDQYF. In nucleotides, the CDR3 is TGTGCCAGCAGCCGGGGTGCCTCACAGGTTGAGGACCAGTACTTC.

CDR3 residues: CASSVELADVTQYF. DNA for the CDR3: TGTGCCAGCAGCGTAGAACTAGCCGACGTGACCCAGTACTTC. The chain combines TRBV9 with TRBJ2-5; the D gene is possibly TRBD2 (6 bases). This CDR3 is 14 amino acids long. V was trimmed by 0 bases and J by 7 bases, leaving 13 bases between them. Germline CDR1 is SGDLS and CDR2 is YYNGEE.

The chain uses TRBV27 and TRBJ2-3; 16 bases align to TRBD2. The CDR3 spans 19 residues. V shed 2 bases, J shed 1 base, and the junction held 6 bases outside the gene matches. Germline V CDR1 and CDR2: MNHEY, SMNVEV (reference sequence). As DNA, the CDR3 is TGTGCCAGCAGTTTACGGGGACTAGCGGGGGGGCTGCGCACAGATACGCAGTATTTT. As protein: CASSLRGLAGGLRTDTQYF.

The chain carries TRBV5-1 and TRBJ1-6; no clear D gene. This CDR3 contains 16 residues. Trimming removed 4 bases at V and 7 bases at J, with 18 bases between. Per the germline V gene, CDR1 is SGHRS and CDR2 is YFSETQ. Written as DNA, the CDR3 is TGCGCCAGCAGCCACGGGCAGACAAGGAAGAATTCACCCCTCCACTTT. Translated, it gives CASSHGQTRKNSPLHF.

J is TRBJ1-1 and V is TRBV19, with D uncertain. Germline V gene sequence: CDR1 LNHDA, CDR2 SQIVND (reference sequence). The CDR3 contains 13 residues. Trimming took 0 bases from V and 3 from J, leaving 5 bases between them. The CDR3 sequence: CASSIDGYTEAFF. The CDR3 DNA follows: TGTGCCAGTAGTATAGACGGATACACTGAAGCTTTCTTT.

The V gene is TRBV5-1, the J gene TRBJ2-2; tentatively, D is TRBD1 (5 bases). V shed 2 bases and J shed 3 bases, with 8 bases lying between them. This CDR3 region has 14 residues. CDR1 and CDR2 (germline): SGHRS, YFSETQ. CDR3 in amino acids: CASSFQGDTGELFF. In DNA, the CDR3 is TGCGCCAGCAGCTTTCAGGGCGACACCGGGGAGCTGTTTTTT. Combining the CDR3 with reference TRBV5-1 and TRBJ2-2 gives the whole variable domain KAGVTQTPRYLIKTRGQQVTLSCSPISGHRSVSWYQQTPGQGLQFLFEYFSETQRNKGNFPGRFSGRQFSNSRSEMNVSTLELGDSALYLCASSFQGDTGELFFGEGSRLTVL.